The entry that follows covers one T cell receptor (beta chain) sequence. The antigen is undetermined. In the PCR, 60 Vbeta and 13 Jbeta primers were used. The repertoire was sequenced with immunoSEQ multiplex PCR; TCRdb's copy has only in-frame clones and lacks some. Of 70,000 to 80,000 clones listed, around 82% are singletons. Germline V gives CDR1 SNHLY, CDR2 FYNNEI. The CDR3 runs 14 residues. V shed 3 bases and J shed 5 bases, with 10 bases lying between them. The data originate from a study of cytomegalovirus exposure and HLA in healthy donors. Overall study: Early released data comprised approximately 85 million unique TCRs from HLA-typed donors. Findings and caveats of the study: Sequencing artifact likely explains a cluster of highly shared sequence variants.

This sequence joins TRBV2 and TRBJ1-4; no reliable D call. The sample consisted of PBMCs. The clonotype comes from a young man in good health and CMV-seronegative. The CDR3 here is CASSDPTENEKLFF. CDR3 sequence (DNA): TGTGCCAGCAGTGACCCGACGGAGAATGAAAAACTGTTTTTT.